These 10 T cell receptor beta chains originate from one sample sequenced in a study of shared clonotypes between healthy human individuals. Assay: immunoSEQ multiplex PCR; the TCRdb copy retains only in-frame clones and omits some. This sample has about 1 million clones, with 65% to 75% found just once. Specimen: memory CD4+ T cells sorted from blood. Subset defined: CD45RA-negative fraction. The receptors here all came from a man aged 18-30 years in good health.

This clone appeared once. The rearrangement uses TRBV18 and TRBJ1-5; D perhaps matches TRBD1 (6 bases). Germline-derived CDR1 and CDR2 are KGHSH and LQKENI. Trimming removed 5 bases at V and 3 bases at J, with 8 bases between. CDR3 size: 13 residues. The CDR3 spells CASSGQNNQPQHF. DNA for the CDR3: TGTGCCAGCTCAGGACAGAACAATCAGCCCCAGCATTTT.

The chain carries TRBV19 and TRBJ1-1, with D unresolved. The CDR3 has 13 residues. V gave up 5 bases and J gave up 1 base, with 8 bases separating them. Germline CDR1 and CDR2: LNHDA and SQIVND (reference sequence). Here the CDR3 DNA reads TGTGCCAGTAGTCCCAACACGAACACTGAAGCTTTCTTT. As protein: CASSPNTNTEAFF.

This chain joins TRBV14 and TRBJ2-1; no definite D call. Trimming pared 3 bases from V and 3 bases from J, leaving 15 bases between. The V gene's germline CDR1 is SGHDN and CDR2 FVKESK. The CDR3 totals 16 residues. The CDR3 region has the DNA TGTGCCAGCAGCCATTCTCGCGGCTACGGCTACAATGAGCAGTTCTTC. The encoded protein is CASSHSRGYGYNEQFF.

The chain is built from TRBV6-5 and TRBJ2-7; D gene unclear. The V end lost 4 bases, the J end lost 3 bases, and 10 bases lay between the germline ends. The CDR3 covers 13 residues. The germline V gene has CDR1 MNHEY and CDR2 SVGAGI. The CDR3 reads CASSSHSYYEQYF. CDR3 bases: TGTGCCAGCAGTTCCCACTCATACTACGAGCAGTACTTC.

In its sample, this clone was seen once. The V gene is TRBV5-1, the J gene TRBJ1-1; perhaps TRBD1 as D (6 bases). Trimming cost V 1 base and J 4 bases, with 11 bases left between them. Germline V gives CDR1 SGHRS, CDR2 YFSETQ. This CDR3 region has 14 residues. CDR3 sequence reads: CASSLSAGVTEAFF. The CDR3 DNA follows: TGCGCCAGCAGCTTGTCGGCAGGGGTCACTGAAGCTTTCTTT.

The chain uses TRBV6-5 and TRBJ1-2; 10 positions match TRBD1. J gave up 5 bases and V 6 bases, and 6 bases lay outside the gene matches. CDR1 and CDR2 from the germline V gene are MNHEY and SVGAGI. There are 14 residues in the CDR3. The CDR3 region has the DNA TGTGCCAGCAGCCGGACAGGGGGAGAGTATGGCTACACCTTC. Translation gives CASSRTGGEYGYTF.

A single count supports this clone. This rearrangement joins TRBV6-6 to TRBJ1-1, with TRBD1 matching 7 bases. After removal of 6 bases from V and 2 bases from J, the junction contained 9 bases not matched to a gene. There are 15 residues in the CDR3. The germline CDR1 and CDR2 sequences are MNHNY and SVGAGI (reference sequence). CDR3 nucleotides: TGTGCCAGCAGACCCCCCGGGACAGTCAACACTGAAGCTTTCTTT. Amino acids: CASRPPGTVNTEAFF.

This clone came up many times. The chain employs TRBV4-1 and TRBJ2-1, with 11 bases identical to TRBD2. The V gene's germline CDR1 is MGHRA and CDR2 YSYEKL. V gave up 4 bases and J gave up 7 bases; unmatched junction bases: 3. The length of the CDR3 is 14 residues. The CDR3 loop reads CASSPGLAVNEQFF. CDR3 coding DNA: TGCGCCAGCAGCCCGGGACTAGCGGTTAATGAGCAGTTCTTC.

The gene calls are TRBV9 and TRBJ1-2; possibly TRBD1 for D (5 bases). Germline V gene data show CDR1 as SGDLS and CDR2 as YYNGEE. This CDR3 comprises 14 residues. V lost 1 base to trimming and J lost 3 bases, with 10 bases between them. The CDR3 protein is CASSVKMGDYGYTF. DNA for the CDR3: TGTGCCAGCAGCGTAAAGATGGGGGACTATGGCTACACCTTC.

This sequence joins TRBV5-1 and TRBJ1-4; D may be TRBD1 (6 bases). Trimming stripped 4 bases from V and 8 bases from J, with 12 bases between. The CDR3 runs 13 residues. Germline CDR1 reads SGHRS; CDR2 reads YFSETQ. CDR3 amino acids: CASSGDRREKLFF. The CDR3 DNA reads TGCGCCAGCAGCGGAGACAGGAGGGAAAAACTGTTTTTT.